This T cell receptor (beta chain) was observed in a study of beta chain features in type 1 diabetes. Reverse transcription of all isolated RNA meant that expressed TCRB transcripts were sequenced. Clones were read by immunoSEQ multiplex PCR, and TCRdb kept only the in-frame ones, dropping some. The sample has tens of thousands of clones, over 50% seen once. Trimming took 4 bases from V and 5 from J; bases not matched to a gene: 7. The CDR3 has 14 residues. CDR1 is SGHRS and CDR2 is YFSETQ in the germline V gene. The chain uses TRBV5-1 and TRBJ2-5; 8 nucleotides align to TRBD1. The clonotype was recovered from a young woman in good health. Sequencing input: Tregs from blood. The CDR3 DNA sequence: TGCGCCAGCAGCACCCGGACAGGGTCGGAGACCCAGTACTTC. Translation: CASSTRTGSETQYF.